This section outlines one TCR beta chain sequence together with its context. The V end was cut by 0 bases, the J end by 9 bases, with 21 bases between. CDR1 and CDR2 from the germline V gene are LGHNA and YNFKEQ. The CDR3 runs 16 residues. Data came from immunoSEQ multiplex PCR; TCRdb stores just in-frame clones and leaves some out. The sample gives about 340,000 clones, around 87% of which show up once; under 6.5% is in the top ten. These data originate in a study of blood T cell repertoires in COVID-19. Whole-study context: From T cells, B-cell-depleted T cells, or PBMCs came the material, which was cDNA or gDNA.

Source material: peripheral blood. The chain joins TRBV4-2 to TRBJ2-7, with D possibly being TRBD1 (6 bases). This receptor was obtained from a woman between 50 and 59 years old with COVID-19, enrolled during active disease. CDR3 in DNA: TGTGCCAGCAGCCAAGAATTGGGGGACACGGCCTTGGGGCAGTACTTC. It is translated as CASSQELGDTALGQYF.